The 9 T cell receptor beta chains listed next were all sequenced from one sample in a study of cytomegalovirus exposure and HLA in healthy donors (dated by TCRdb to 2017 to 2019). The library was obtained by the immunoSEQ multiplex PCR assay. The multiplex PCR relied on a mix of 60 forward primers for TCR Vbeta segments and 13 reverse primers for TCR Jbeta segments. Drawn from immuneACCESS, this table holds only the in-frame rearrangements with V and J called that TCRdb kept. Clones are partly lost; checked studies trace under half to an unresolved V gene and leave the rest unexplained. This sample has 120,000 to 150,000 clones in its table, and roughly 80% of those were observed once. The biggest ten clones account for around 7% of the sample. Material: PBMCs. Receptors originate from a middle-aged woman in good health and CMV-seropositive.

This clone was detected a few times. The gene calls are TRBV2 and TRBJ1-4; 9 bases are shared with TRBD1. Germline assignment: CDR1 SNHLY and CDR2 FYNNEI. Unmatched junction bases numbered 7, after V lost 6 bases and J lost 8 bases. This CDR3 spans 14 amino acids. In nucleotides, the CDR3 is TGTGCCAGCAGGGGACAGGGTTTACGAGAAAAACTGTTTTTT. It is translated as CASRGQGLREKLFF.

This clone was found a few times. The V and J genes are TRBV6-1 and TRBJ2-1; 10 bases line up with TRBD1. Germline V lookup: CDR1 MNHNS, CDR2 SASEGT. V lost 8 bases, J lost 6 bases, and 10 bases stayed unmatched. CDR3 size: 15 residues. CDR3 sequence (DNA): TGTGCCAGCCGGACCGGGACAGGGGTCCGCAATGAGCAGTTCTTC. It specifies CASRTGTGVRNEQFF.

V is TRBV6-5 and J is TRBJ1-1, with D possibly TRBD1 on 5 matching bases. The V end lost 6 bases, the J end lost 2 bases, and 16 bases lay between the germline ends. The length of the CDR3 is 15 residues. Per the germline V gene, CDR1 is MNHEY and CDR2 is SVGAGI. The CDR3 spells CASSRNFQGNTEAFF. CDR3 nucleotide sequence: TGTGCCAGCAGCCGTAACTTTCAGGGAAACACTGAAGCTTTCTTT.

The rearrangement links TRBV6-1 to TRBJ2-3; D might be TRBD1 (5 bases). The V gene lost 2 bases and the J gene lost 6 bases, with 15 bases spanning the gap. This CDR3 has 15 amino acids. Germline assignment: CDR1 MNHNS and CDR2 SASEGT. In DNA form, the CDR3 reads TGTGCCAGCAGTGAAATGAGGACAAGGACGGATACGCAGTATTTT. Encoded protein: CASSEMRTRTDTQYF.

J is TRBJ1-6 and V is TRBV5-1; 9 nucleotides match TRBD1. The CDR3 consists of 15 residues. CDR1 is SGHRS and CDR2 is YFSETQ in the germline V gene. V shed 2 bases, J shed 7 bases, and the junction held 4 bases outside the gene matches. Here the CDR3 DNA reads TGCGCCAGCAGCTTCAACAGGGGGCGGAATTCACCCCTCCACTTT. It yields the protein CASSFNRGRNSPLHF.

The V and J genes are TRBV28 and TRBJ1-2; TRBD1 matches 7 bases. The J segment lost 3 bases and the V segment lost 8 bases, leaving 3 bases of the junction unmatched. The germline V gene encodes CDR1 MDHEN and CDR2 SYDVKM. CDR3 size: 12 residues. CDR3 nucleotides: TGTGCCAGCCGGGGGACAGACTATGGCTACACCTTC. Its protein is CASRGTDYGYTF.

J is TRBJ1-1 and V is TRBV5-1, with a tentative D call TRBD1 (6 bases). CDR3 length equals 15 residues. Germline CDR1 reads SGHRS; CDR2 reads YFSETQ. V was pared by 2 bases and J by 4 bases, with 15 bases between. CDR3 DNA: TGCGCCAGCAGCTTAGGACAGATCTCGCCCACTGAAGCTTTCTTT. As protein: CASSLGQISPTEAFF.

The DNA of the CDR3 is TGTGCCAGCATATCCCAGTACTTC. Its translation is CASISQYF. The chain joins TRBV27 to TRBJ2-5; D is undetermined. Trimming took 7 bases from V and 9 from J, leaving 3 bases between them. Germline V gene sequence: CDR1 MNHEY, CDR2 SMNVEV (reference sequence). The CDR3 extends over 8 amino acids.

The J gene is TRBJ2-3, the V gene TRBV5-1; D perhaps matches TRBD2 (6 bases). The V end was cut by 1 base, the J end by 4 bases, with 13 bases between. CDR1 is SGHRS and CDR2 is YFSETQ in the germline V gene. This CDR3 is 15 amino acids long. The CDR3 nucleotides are TGCGCCAGCAGCTTGAGGGCGGGGCCATCAGATACGCAGTATTTT. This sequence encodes CASSLRAGPSDTQYF.